The present T cell receptor beta chain was sequenced within a study of T cell repertoires in cytomegalovirus infection. Study at large: The study used recently identified HLA-C-restricted and well-studied HLA-B-restricted CMV epitopes. Indicated by public TCR beta signatures were CMV infection and matching HLA type.

Using its own MiXCR run on the reads, TCRdb lists one record per CDR3 protein. The sample shows about 900,000 distinct CDR3 sequences, less than 40% of them seen only once. Notes on the study in general: Using cumulative public TCR beta family frequency, the authors identified those who carried CMV together with the relevant HLA. The study found HLA-C-restricted CMV-specific TCR beta clonotypes dominating the ex vivo response.

The ends were cut back, 3 bases at V and 8 bases at J, with 13 bases in the middle. Germline lookup yields CDR1 SEHNR and CDR2 FQNEAQ (reference sequence). CDR3 length: 14 residues. Turning to this clonotype: The antigen is not known.

The chain uses TRBV7-9 and TRBJ1-4; TRBD1 might be the D (5 bases). The clonotype originates from a human donor in good health (CMV status not recorded). Some clones in this sample may be carry-over from other donors' samples. The sequencing here drew on cultured CD8+ T cells from PBMCs, taken from culture after CMV antigen stimulation. The CDR3 protein is CASSFSAEGEKLFF. CDR3 in DNA: TGTGCCAGCAGCTTCTCGGCGGAGGGGGAAAAACTGTTTTTT.